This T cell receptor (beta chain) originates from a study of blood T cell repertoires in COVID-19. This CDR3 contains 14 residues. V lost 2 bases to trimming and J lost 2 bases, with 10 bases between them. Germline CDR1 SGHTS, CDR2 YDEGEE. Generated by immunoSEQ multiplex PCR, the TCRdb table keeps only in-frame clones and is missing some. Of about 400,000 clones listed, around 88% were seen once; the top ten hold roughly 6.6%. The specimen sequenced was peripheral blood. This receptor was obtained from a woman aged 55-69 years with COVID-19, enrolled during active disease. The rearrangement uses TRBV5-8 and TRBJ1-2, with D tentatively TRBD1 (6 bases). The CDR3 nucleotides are TGTGCCAGCAGCTTTCAGGGGCGCAACTATGGCTACACCTTC. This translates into CASSFQGRNYGYTF.